This paragraph reports one T cell receptor (beta chain). The sample belongs to a study of cytomegalovirus exposure and HLA in healthy donors. In the study overall: Among the approximately 400 genotyped donors, over 70% were placed in the Caucasian-associated ancestry cluster.

With V trimmed by 2 bases and J by 2 bases, 8 bases remained unmatched. The CDR3 covers 16 residues. Germline CDR1 SGHRS, CDR2 YFSETQ. Researchers ran the PCR with 60 Vbeta and 13 Jbeta primers. Measured with immunoSEQ multiplex PCR; TCRdb has only the in-frame clones, and not every one. The table records around 200,000 clones, around 80% of them present only once. The sequencing input was PBMCs. The J gene is TRBJ2-5, the V gene TRBV5-1; the match to TRBD2 covers 8 bases. The origin of this receptor is a woman aged 55-75 years in good health and CMV-seropositive. CDR3 amino acids: CASSFRLAFTQETQYF. CDR3 DNA sequence: TGCGCCAGCAGCTTCCGACTAGCGTTTACACAAGAGACCCAGTACTTC. Based on the CDR3 plus reference TRBV5-1 and TRBJ2-5, the full variable domain is KAGVTQTPRYLIKTRGQQVTLSCSPISGHRSVSWYQQTPGQGLQFLFEYFSETQRNKGNFPGRFSGRQFSNSRSEMNVSTLELGDSALYLCASSFRLAFTQETQYFGPGTRLLVL.